This T cell receptor (beta chain) is drawn from a study of blood T cells in healthy people across ages. The study's findings and limits: Age advanced and TCR beta diversity per million T cells fell, roughly linearly.

Note on this clonotype: Its matching antigen is unknown.

A second PCR, run for about 6 to 11 cycles, used a sample-barcoded 5' primer plus a J-beta primer mix. Each cDNA molecule received a tag from a template-switch adaptor that had 12 random nucleotides. TCRdb reprocessed the 5' RACE reads with MiXCR, giving one entry per CDR3 protein. The top ten clones hold about 23% of a sample with around 1,800,000 distinct CDR3 sequences, roughly two fifths of them seen once. CDR3 length: 16 amino acids. Trimming removed 5 bases at V and 3 bases at J, with 17 bases between. Germline CDR1 and CDR2: SGHTA and FQGNSA. Drawn from each donor were roughly 10 milliliters of peripheral blood.

The clonotype originates from a human donor in good health. The sequenced sample was blood. The chain is built from TRBV7-2 and TRBJ2-1, with D possibly TRBD2 on 7 matching bases. CDR3: CASSPSTGGLYNEQFF. CDR3 nucleotide sequence: TGTGCCAGCAGCCCGTCGACGGGGGGCCTCTACAATGAGCAGTTCTTC.